This is a list of T cell receptor beta chains from one sample in a study of blood T cell repertoires in COVID-19. TCRdb keeps only in-frame clones here, not all; method: immunoSEQ multiplex PCR. The sample gives about 230,000 clones, approximately 84% of which show up once; approximately 7.2% is in the top ten. The sample comprised peripheral blood. The source is a woman older than 75 with acute or convalescent COVID-19. CDR3s include the opening cysteine and the closing phenylalanine or tryptophan.

V | CDR3
TRBV29-1 | CSVAANYGYTF
TRBV24-1 | CATSAGLAASYNEQFF
TRBV5-3 | CARSPGQGRNEQFF
TRBV15 | CATSRGRLGPETQYF
TRBV2 | CASIKDRGNTIYF
TRBV7-9 | CASSLQGSGGRYEQYF
TRBV10-3 | CAISAGGGYEQYF
TRBV12-3/TRBV12-4 | CASSPSSYEQYF
TRBV5-1 | CASSLGQGMPFF
TRBV11-2 | CASRPQGNYGYTF
TRBV21-1 | CASSMTRSPNWDQETQYF
TRBV19 | CATHPGQGEGINQPQHF
TRBV5-1 | CASSVAVGRQNTEAFF
TRBV6-5 | CASSYFLDSSYNEQFF
TRBV28 | CASSSLGQGDGNTIYF
TRBV2 | CASSEGSRSPAQHF
TRBV6-5 | CASRTGNYNEQFF
TRBV5-1 | CASSLGGRNQPQHF
TRBV10-2 | CASRSDYYEQYF
TRBV3-1/TRBV3-2 | CASSSTAGAANTEAFF
TRBV2 | CASRLKGAGGPYYSYEQYF
TRBV11-2 | CASSSSDRGSYEQYF